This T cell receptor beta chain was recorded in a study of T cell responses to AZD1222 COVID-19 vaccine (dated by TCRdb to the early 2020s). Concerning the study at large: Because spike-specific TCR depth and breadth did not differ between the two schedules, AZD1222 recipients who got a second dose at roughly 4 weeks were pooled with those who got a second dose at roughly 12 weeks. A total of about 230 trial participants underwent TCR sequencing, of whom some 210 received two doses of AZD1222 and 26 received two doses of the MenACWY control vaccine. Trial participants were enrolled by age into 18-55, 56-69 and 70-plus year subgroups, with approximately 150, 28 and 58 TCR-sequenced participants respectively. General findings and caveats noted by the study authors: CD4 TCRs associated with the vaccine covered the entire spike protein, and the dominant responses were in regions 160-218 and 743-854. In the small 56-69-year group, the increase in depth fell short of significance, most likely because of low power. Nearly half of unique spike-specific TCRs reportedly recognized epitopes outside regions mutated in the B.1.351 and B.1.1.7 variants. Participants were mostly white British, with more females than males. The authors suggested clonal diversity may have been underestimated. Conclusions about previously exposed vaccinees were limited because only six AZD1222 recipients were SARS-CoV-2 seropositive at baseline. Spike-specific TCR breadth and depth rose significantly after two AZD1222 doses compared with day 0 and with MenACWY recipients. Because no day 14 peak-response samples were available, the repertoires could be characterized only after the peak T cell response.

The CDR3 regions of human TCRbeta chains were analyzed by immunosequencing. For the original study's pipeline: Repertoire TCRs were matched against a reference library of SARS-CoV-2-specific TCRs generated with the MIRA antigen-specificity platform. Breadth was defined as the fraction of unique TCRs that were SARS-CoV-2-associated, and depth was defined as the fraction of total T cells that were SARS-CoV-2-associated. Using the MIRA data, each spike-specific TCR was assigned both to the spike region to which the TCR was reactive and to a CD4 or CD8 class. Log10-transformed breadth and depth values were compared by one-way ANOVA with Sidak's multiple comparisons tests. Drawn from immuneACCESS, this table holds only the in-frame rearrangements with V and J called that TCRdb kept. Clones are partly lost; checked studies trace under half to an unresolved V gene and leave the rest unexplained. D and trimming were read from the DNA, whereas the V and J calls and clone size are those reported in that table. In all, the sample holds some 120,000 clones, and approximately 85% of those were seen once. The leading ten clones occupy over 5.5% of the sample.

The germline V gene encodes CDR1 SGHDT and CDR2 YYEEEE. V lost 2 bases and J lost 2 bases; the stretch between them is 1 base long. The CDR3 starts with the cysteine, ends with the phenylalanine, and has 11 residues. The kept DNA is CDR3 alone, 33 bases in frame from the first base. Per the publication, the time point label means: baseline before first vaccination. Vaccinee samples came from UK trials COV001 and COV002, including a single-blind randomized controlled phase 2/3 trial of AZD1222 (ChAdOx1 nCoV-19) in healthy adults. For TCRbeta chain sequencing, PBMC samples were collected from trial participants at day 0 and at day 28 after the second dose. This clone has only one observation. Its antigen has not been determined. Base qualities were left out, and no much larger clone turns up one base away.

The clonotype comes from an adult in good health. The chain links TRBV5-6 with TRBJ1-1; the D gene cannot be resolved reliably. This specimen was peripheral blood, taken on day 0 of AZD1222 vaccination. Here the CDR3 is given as CASSFNTEAFF. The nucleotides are TGTGCCAGCAGCTTTAACACTGAAGCTTTCTTT.